This TCR beta chain comes out of a study of control samples from healthy donors and cancer patients. Germline V gene data show CDR1 as SGHTA and CDR2 as FQGNSA. Between the trimmed V and J ends, which lost 3 bases and 1 base, there was a span of 12 bases. The CDR3 contains 15 residues. TCRdb's copy holds only in-frame clones and misses some; the assay was immunoSEQ multiplex PCR. The sample holds thousands of clones; 84% are singletons and the top ten take 6% to 9%. This clone has only a few counts. Sequenced: formalin-fixed, paraffin-embedded tissue. This sequence originates from a female donor with lung cancer. V usage is TRBV7-2 and J usage is TRBJ1-1, with a weak D call TRBD1 (5 bases). The CDR3 spells CASSFRPGGNTEAFF. The CDR3 bases are TGTGCCAGCAGCTTCCGACCGGGGGGGAACACTGAAGCTTTCTTT.